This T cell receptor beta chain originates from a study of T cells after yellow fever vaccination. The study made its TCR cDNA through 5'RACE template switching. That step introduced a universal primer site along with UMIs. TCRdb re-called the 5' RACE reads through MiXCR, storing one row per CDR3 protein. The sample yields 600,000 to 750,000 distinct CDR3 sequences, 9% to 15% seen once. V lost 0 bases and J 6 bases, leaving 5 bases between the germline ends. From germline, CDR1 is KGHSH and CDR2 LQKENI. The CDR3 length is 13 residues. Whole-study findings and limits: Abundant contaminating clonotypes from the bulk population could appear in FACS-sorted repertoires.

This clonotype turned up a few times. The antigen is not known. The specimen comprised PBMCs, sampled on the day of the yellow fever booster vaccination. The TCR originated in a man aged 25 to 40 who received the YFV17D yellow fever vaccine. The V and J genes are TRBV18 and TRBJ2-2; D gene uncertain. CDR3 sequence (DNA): TGTGCCAGCTCACCACCTTTCCCCGGGGAGCTGTTTTTT. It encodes CASSPPFPGELFF.